What follows is one T cell receptor beta chain and its context. This clone's antigen is unknown. Per-base quality was not reported, and no clone a single base away is much larger than it. Profiling of TCR beta VDJ combinations and CDR3 sequences used genomic DNA as the template. An Illumina HiSeq 2000 was the platform used for TCR repertoire sequencing. As for how the authors treated the data: TRBV/TRBJ rearrangement plots, CDR3 size and DJ length profiles, and Simpson's diversity index were used to evaluate the repertoires. The immunodominant clone was defined as the most abundant DNA sequence in deep sequencing data. CDR3 amino acid sequences were checked for sharing between subjects and were compared against published repertoires and the VDJdb database. In-frame beta chains were kept once TCRdb had trimmed the public reads at Q25 with fastp and called clones with MiXCR. Identical CDR3 proteins give one entry, which carries the most common genes and DNA. These V and J calls derive from TCRdb rather than the authors' analysis. The sample table lists over 150,000 distinct CDR3 sequences, 71% of them with a count of one. Under 60% of the sample lies in the top ten.

After removal of 0 bases from V and 3 bases from J, the junction retains 1 base not matched to a gene. Taken from cysteine to phenylalanine, the CDR3 has 15 residues. This entry keeps only the CDR3 DNA: 45 bases, framed from base 1. The germline V gene (reference sequence) provides CDR1 LNHDA and CDR2 SQIVND. These data are taken from a study of CD8+CD57+ T cells in acquired aplastic anemia listed by TCRdb under 2018. Describing the broader study: A mean of about 3.2 ug of DNA, ranging from roughly 0.18 to 30 ug, was extracted from sorted CD4+ and CD8+ cells. A CD8+CD57+ expansion meant a frequency higher than the mean frequency seen in healthy subjects. What the work shows at the level of the full study, not this receptor alone: Twenty-nine CD8+ CDR3 sequences were shared between patients and controls but appeared highly expressed in patients and within their immunodominant clones. Patients and healthy controls showed no significant difference in CD8+ Simpson's diversity (P=0.060).

The patients picked for sequencing were ones in whom flow cytometry had shown an expansion of CD8+CD57+ cells. All patients had severe acquired aplastic anemia diagnosed by International Study of Aplastic Anemia and Agranulocytosis and Camitta criteria. At the time blood was sampled, none of the patients had received any therapy. In this study, sorted CD4+ and CD8+ T cells from the blood of healthy subjects and of severe aplastic anemia patients had their TCR repertoires deep-sequenced. Patients were enrolled in the USA under clinicaltrials.gov protocols 00001620, 01623167, 00001397, 00071045, 00081523 and 00961064. Ficoll-Paque density gradient centrifugation was used to isolate peripheral blood mononuclear cells. CD4+ and CD8+ T cells were sorted by FACS or magnetic beads before DNA extraction.

The chain employs TRBV19 and TRBJ2-7, and 11 bases in between align with TRBD1. The clonotype comes from a human donor with aplastic anemia. Sequences were obtained from sorted CD4+, CD8+, or CD8+CD57+ T cells (not recorded which) from PBMCs. The nucleotide sequence is given as TGTGCCAGTAGTATAGAGGGACAGGGGGTCTACGAGCAGTACTTC. It is translated as CASSIEGQGVYEQYF. With all but the CDR3 taken from the reference TRBV19 and TRBJ2-7 genes, the full variable domain is: DGGITQSPKYLFRKEGQNVTLSCEQNLNHDAMYWYRQDPGQGLRLIYYSQIVNDFQKGDIAEGYSVSREKKESFPLTVTSAQKNPTAFYLCASSIEGQGVYEQYFGPGTRLTVT.